Below, 16 T cell receptor beta chains from the same sample are listed, as sequenced in a study of shared clonotypes between healthy human individuals. Sequencing was performed with immunoSEQ multiplex PCR; in TCRdb, only in-frame clones are kept and a portion is missing. Of roughly 520,000 clones listed, more than 95% are singletons. Sequencing used naive CD4+ T cells sorted from blood. Subset indicated: CD45RA+ positively selected. These receptors all come from a woman aged 25 to 39 in good health.

The V gene is TRBV6-1, the J gene TRBJ1-5; TRBD1 aligns across 7 bases. Germline CDR1 reads MNHNS; CDR2 reads SASEGT. V trimming: 2 bases; J trimming: 6 bases; junction bases outside the gene matches: 13. The CDR3 length is 17 residues. CDR3 in DNA: TGTGCCAGCAGTGAACCCCTCTTAACAGGGGCGGGTCAGCCCCAGCATTTT. Translated: CASSEPLLTGAGQPQHF.

The gene calls are TRBV11-2 and TRBJ2-5; a possible D gene is TRBD2 (5 bases). CDR3 length: 19 residues. Per germline, CDR1 SGHAT and CDR2 FQNNGV. The V and J ends lost 1 base and 0 bases respectively, with 21 bases between them. The CDR3 spells CASSLGRGHELPNQETQYF. The DNA of the CDR3 is TGTGCCAGCAGCTTAGGCCGGGGTCACGAGCTGCCAAACCAAGAGACCCAGTACTTC. The whole variable domain, filled in from reference TRBV11-2 and TRBJ2-5, reads EAGVAQSPRYKIIEKRQSVAFWCNPISGHATLYWYQQILGQGPKLLIQFQNNGVVDDSQLPKDRFSAERLKGVDSTLKIQPAKLEDSAVYLCASSLGRGHELPNQETQYFGPGTRLLVL.

The rearrangement joins TRBV27 to TRBJ1-1; 7 nucleotides match TRBD1. The CDR3 runs 15 residues. Germline CDR1 reads MNHEY; CDR2 reads SMNVEV (reference sequence). Trimming took 6 bases from V and 3 from J; bases not matched to a gene: 10. CDR3 loop: CASRDKGGLYTEAFF. DNA for the CDR3: TGTGCCAGCAGGGATAAAGGGGGCTTGTACACTGAAGCTTTCTTT.

This chain connects TRBV5-1 to TRBJ2-2, with 7 nucleotides matching TRBD2. There are 16 residues in the CDR3. Germline CDR1 SGHRS, CDR2 YFSETQ. The trim removed 1 base at V and 6 bases at J, leaving 9 bases unmatched. The DNA of the CDR3 is TGCGCCAGCAGCTTGCTGCGGCGGGAGCTGCCCGGGGAGCTGTTTTTT. This sequence encodes CASSLLRRELPGELFF.

The rearrangement links TRBV7-9 to TRBJ1-4; 9 nucleotides line up with TRBD1. J lost 10 bases, V lost 6 bases, and 18 bases had no gene match. CDR1 and CDR2 (germline): SEHNR, FQNEAQ (reference sequence). The CDR3 totals 17 residues. This CDR3 reads CASRGYRGRRGIGKLFF. The CDR3 DNA reads TGTGCCAGCAGGGGATACAGGGGGCGGCGGGGTATTGGAAAACTGTTTTTT.

The chain couples TRBV29-1 to TRBJ2-7; 11 nucleotides line up with TRBD2. Looked up from germline, CDR1 is SQVTM and CDR2 is ANQGSEA. The CDR3 loop spans 14 amino acids. With V trimmed by 7 bases and J by 2 bases, 7 bases remained unmatched. The CDR3 nucleotides are TGCAGCGGGGTATTTAGCGGGAGGGCCTACGAGCAGTACTTC. This translates into CSGVFSGRAYEQYF.

V is TRBV6-5 and J is TRBJ1-5; maybe TRBD1 (5 bases). The germline V gene has CDR1 MNHEY and CDR2 SVGAGI. The V end lost 6 bases, the J end lost 6 bases, and 15 bases lay between the germline ends. The CDR3 sequence is 14 residues long. CDR3 DNA: TGTGCCAGCAGACCTTCCGGGGGTGCTCAGCCCCAGCATTTT. Translating gives CASRPSGGAQPQHF.

This chain uses TRBV30 with TRBJ1-5; D is perhaps TRBD1 (6 bases). CDR1 is GTSNPN, CDR2 SVGIG, per germline (reference sequence). The CDR3 contains 15 residues. V lost 3 bases and J lost 7, with 19 bases in between. CDR3 region: CAWSALGGGWQPQHF. CDR3 DNA: TGTGCCTGGAGCGCCTTAGGTGGGGGCTGGCAGCCCCAGCATTTT.

This chain connects TRBV2 to TRBJ2-3, with D unresolved. Germline V gene lookup returns CDR1 SNHLY and CDR2 FYNNEI. This CDR3 contains 14 residues. V gave up 2 bases and J gave up 0 bases, with 6 bases separating them. CDR3 sequence (DNA): TGTGCCAGCAGTGAACCCGCTAGCACAGATACGCAGTATTTT. Residues: CASSEPASTDTQYF.

This chain joins TRBV7-2 and TRBJ1-3; D unclear. The CDR3 length is 16 residues. Between the trimmed V and J ends, which lost 1 base and 0 bases, there was a span of 10 bases. The germline V gene encodes CDR1 SGHTA and CDR2 FQGNSA. The CDR3 is CASSLGGGFSGNTIYF. The CDR3 DNA reads TGTGCCAGCAGCTTAGGCGGCGGCTTCTCTGGAAACACCATATATTTT.

The chain joins TRBV7-9 to TRBJ1-2, with D perhaps matching TRBD1 (5 bases). This CDR3 has 14 residues. Trimming left V 8 bases short and J 7 bases short, with 20 bases between. Germline CDR1 reads SEHNR; CDR2 reads FQNEAQ (reference sequence). In DNA, the CDR3 is TGTGCCAGCGGTACCTCAGGGACGAATGGTGGCTACACCTTC. It specifies CASGTSGTNGGYTF.

The V gene is TRBV2, the J gene TRBJ2-7, with 8 nucleotides matching TRBD1. Unmatched junction bases numbered 5, after V lost 6 bases and J lost 4 bases. This CDR3 spans 13 amino acids. CDR1 and CDR2 (germline): SNHLY, FYNNEI. CDR3: CASRKTGGYEQYF. DNA for the CDR3: TGTGCCAGCAGGAAAACAGGGGGGTACGAGCAGTACTTC.

The chain uses TRBV6-5 and TRBJ2-5; 8 bases are shared with TRBD1. With V trimmed by 5 bases and J by 3 bases, 8 bases remained unmatched. Germline assignment: CDR1 MNHEY and CDR2 SVGAGI. The CDR3 spans 15 residues. The CDR3: CASSNPGQGKETQYF. The CDR3 coding sequence is TGTGCCAGCAGTAACCCTGGACAGGGCAAAGAGACCCAGTACTTC.

The chain is built from TRBV5-6 and TRBJ1-4, with 7 bases matching TRBD1. The CDR3 extends over 15 amino acids. Germline values: CDR1 SGHDT, CDR2 YYEEEE. Trimming at V came to 0 bases and at J to 2 bases, leaving 1 base not matched to a gene. The CDR3 DNA follows: TGTGCCAGCAGCTTGGCCAGGGGGACTAATGAAAAACTGTTTTTT. This gives the protein CASSLARGTNEKLFF.

The V gene is TRBV19, the J gene TRBJ2-7; no definite D call. This CDR3 is 13 amino acids long. Germline V lookup: CDR1 LNHDA, CDR2 SQIVND (reference sequence). With 4 bases removed from V and 5 bases from J, the gap between germline ends came to 12 bases. CDR3 DNA: TGTGCCAGTAGTAAATCCTTCTCGGACGAGCAGTACTTC. Encoded protein: CASSKSFSDEQYF. Full variable domain (outside the CDR3, taken from reference TRBV19 and TRBJ2-7): DGGITQSPKYLFRKEGQNVTLSCEQNLNHDAMYWYRQDPGQGLRLIYYSQIVNDFQKGDIAEGYSVSREKKESFPLTVTSAQKNPTAFYLCASSKSFSDEQYFGPGTRLTVT.

The chain combines TRBV29-1 with TRBJ2-5, with 10 bases fitting TRBD2. V trimming: 7 bases; J trimming: 5 bases; junction bases outside the gene matches: 10. Germline lookup yields CDR1 SQVTM and CDR2 ANQGSEA. The CDR3 is 14 residues long. CDR3 loop: CSASWVAGGETQYF. The CDR3 bases are TGCAGCGCCTCCTGGGTAGCGGGAGGTGAGACCCAGTACTTC.